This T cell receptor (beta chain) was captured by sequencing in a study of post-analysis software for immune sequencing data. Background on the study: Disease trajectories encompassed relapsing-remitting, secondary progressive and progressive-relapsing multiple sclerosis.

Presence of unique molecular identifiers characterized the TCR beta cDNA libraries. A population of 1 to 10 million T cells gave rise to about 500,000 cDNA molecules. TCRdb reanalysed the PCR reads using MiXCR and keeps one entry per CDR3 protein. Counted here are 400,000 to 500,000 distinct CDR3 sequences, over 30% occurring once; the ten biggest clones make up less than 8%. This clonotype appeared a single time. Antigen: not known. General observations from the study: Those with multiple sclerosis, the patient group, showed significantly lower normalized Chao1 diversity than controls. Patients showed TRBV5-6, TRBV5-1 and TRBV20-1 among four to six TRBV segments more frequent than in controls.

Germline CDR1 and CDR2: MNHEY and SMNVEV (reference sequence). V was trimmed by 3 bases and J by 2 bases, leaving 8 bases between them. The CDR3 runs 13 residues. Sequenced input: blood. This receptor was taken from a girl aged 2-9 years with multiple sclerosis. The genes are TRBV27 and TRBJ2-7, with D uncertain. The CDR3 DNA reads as TGTGCCAGCAGTTTGGCCCCTCCCTACGAGCAGTACTTC. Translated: CASSLAPPYEQYF.